Presented here are 15 T cell receptor beta chains from one specimen sequenced in a study of radiation and T cells in renal cell carcinoma. Indicated time point: blood 2 weeks post-SBRT. Sample treatment: 15 Gy SBRT to primary tumor, nephrectomy 4 weeks later. TCRdb's copy holds only in-frame clones and misses some; the assay was immunoSEQ multiplex PCR. The sample has some 120,000 clones; 75% to 90% are singletons. The specimen comprised blood, sampled from a patient whose treatment included radiotherapy and nephrectomy. These receptors all stem from a woman aged 55 to 70 with renal cell carcinoma.

The rearrangement uses TRBV6-4 and TRBJ1-5, with D perhaps TRBD1 (6 bases). The CDR3 extends over 18 amino acids. Trimming removed 4 bases at V and 7 bases at J, with 26 bases between. Germline CDR1 is MRHNA and CDR2 is SNTAGT. Here the CDR3 reads CASSAFHPWGGYGQPQHF. CDR3 nucleotides: TGTGCCAGCAGTGCATTCCATCCTTGGGGGGGCTATGGGCAGCCCCAGCATTTT.

The chain has TRBV6-5 and TRBJ2-7, with a weak D call TRBD2 (6 bases). Germline CDR1 MNHEY, CDR2 SVGAGI. The CDR3 runs 14 residues. Trimming stripped 0 bases from V and 3 bases from J, with 9 bases between. In nucleotides, the CDR3 is TGTGCCAGCAGTTACTCTCGGGAGAACTACGAGCAGTACTTC. Residues: CASSYSRENYEQYF.

This chain links TRBV5-1 with TRBJ1-4; possibly TRBD1 for D (5 bases). The CDR3 extends over 15 amino acids. Trimming took 2 bases from V and 7 from J, leaving 15 bases between them. CDR1 is SGHRS, CDR2 YFSETQ, per germline. The CDR3 DNA reads TGCGCCAGCAGCTTAAATCCCGGGGGTAGTGAAAAACTGTTTTTT. It encodes CASSLNPGGSEKLFF.

V is TRBV29-1 and J is TRBJ2-5; D remains unclear. Trimming stripped 3 bases from V and 1 base from J, with 18 bases between. This CDR3 has 16 amino acids. CDR1 is SQVTM, CDR2 ANQGSEA, per germline. CDR3 DNA sequence: TGCAGCGTTGAGTCAGACCGAATAACCCTCCAAGAGACCCAGTACTTC. It translates to CSVESDRITLQETQYF.

The V gene is TRBV30, the J gene TRBJ1-5, with TRBD1 as a possible D gene (6 bases). The germline V gene has CDR1 GTSNPN and CDR2 SVGIG (reference sequence). The CDR3 covers 15 residues. V was cut by 0 bases and J by 3 bases, with 12 bases left in between. The CDR3 nucleotides read TGTGCCTGGAGTGTAGGGGGGTCGAACAATCAGCCCCAGCATTTT. Amino acid sequence: CAWSVGGSNNQPQHF. Full variable domain (missing parts from reference TRBV30 and TRBJ1-5): SQTIHQWPATLVQPVGSPLSLECTVEGTSNPNLYWYRQAAGRGLQLLFYSVGIGQISSEVPQNLSASRPQDRQFILSSKKLLLSDSGFYLCAWSVGGSNNQPQHFGDGTRLSIL.

The genes are TRBV11-2 and TRBJ2-3, with 9 bases fitting TRBD2. V lost 6 bases to trimming and J lost 7 bases; unmatched junction nucleotides: 5. CDR1 and CDR2 (germline): SGHAT, FQNNGV. The CDR3 consists of 13 residues. The CDR3: CASRGTSLYTQYF. CDR3 nucleotide sequence: TGTGCCAGCAGGGGGACTAGCCTCTATACGCAGTATTTT. Full variable domain (rest looked up from reference TRBV11-2 and TRBJ2-3): EAGVAQSPRYKIIEKRQSVAFWCNPISGHATLYWYQQILGQGPKLLIQFQNNGVVDDSQLPKDRFSAERLKGVDSTLKIQPAKLEDSAVYLCASRGTSLYTQYFGPGTRLTVL.

This rearrangement joins TRBV19 to TRBJ2-1; tentative D call: TRBD2 (7 bases). The V and J ends lost 3 bases and 7 bases respectively, with 16 bases between them. The CDR3 runs to 15 residues. Germline V gene sequence: CDR1 LNHDA, CDR2 SQIVND (reference sequence). CDR3 amino acids: CASSIRGEGYNEQFF. In nucleotides, the CDR3 is TGTGCCAGTAGTATTAGGGGGGAGGGTTATAATGAGCAGTTCTTC.

About this clone itself: Other DNA sequences in the sample encode the same CDR3. The V call is TRBV9, the J call TRBJ2-5; weak D call: TRBD2 (6 bases). This CDR3 spans 14 amino acids. V was clipped by 0 bases and J by 2 bases, with 8 bases between them. Germline V lookup: CDR1 SGDLS, CDR2 YYNGEE. Here the CDR3 DNA reads TGTGCCAGCAGCGTAGACCGGGGGCAAGAGACCCAGTACTTC. It translates to CASSVDRGQETQYF.

The rearrangement links TRBV2 to TRBJ1-1; 10 bases map to TRBD1. The CDR3 covers 15 residues. The V gene end was trimmed by 6 bases and the J gene end by 0 bases; junction bases not matched to a gene: 4. Germline-derived CDR1 and CDR2 are SNHLY and FYNNEI. The CDR3 DNA follows: TGTGCCAGCAGGGCGGGACAGGGGATGAACACTGAAGCTTTCTTT. Translating it yields CASRAGQGMNTEAFF.

The chain has TRBV19 and TRBJ2-3; D is perhaps TRBD1 (6 bases). CDR3 length: 13 amino acids. V lost 11 bases to trimming and J lost 4 bases, with 16 bases between them. Germline V gene lookup returns CDR1 LNHDA and CDR2 SQIVND (reference sequence). CDR3 sequence reads: CASRGYSADTQYF. The DNA of the CDR3 is TGTGCCTCCAGGGGATACTCGGCAGATACGCAGTATTTT.

The chain recombines TRBV30 with TRBJ2-1; D remains ambiguous. The V and J ends lost 0 bases and 4 bases respectively, with 7 bases between them. This CDR3 is built from 13 residues. From germline, CDR1 is GTSNPN and CDR2 SVGIG (reference sequence). In DNA form, the CDR3 reads TGTGCCTGGAGTGTAGGGATTTACAATGAGCAGTTCTTC. Translation gives CAWSVGIYNEQFF.

This chain uses TRBV27 with TRBJ2-3; D is possibly TRBD1 or TRBD2 (6 bases each). V was clipped by 2 bases and J by 7 bases, with 10 bases between them. The V gene's germline CDR1 is MNHEY and CDR2 SMNVEV (reference sequence). This CDR3 has 13 residues. The CDR3 sequence: CASSLGGPNTQYF. For the CDR3, the DNA is TGTGCCAGCAGTTTAGGGGGGCCAAATACGCAGTATTTT.

This clone was picked up one time. This chain links TRBV11-3 with TRBJ2-2; D remains unclear. The CDR3 totals 14 residues. The germline gives CDR1 SGHNT, CDR2 YENEEA. Trimming removed 4 bases at V and 4 bases at J, with 10 bases between. CDR3 loop: CASSYTRTTGELFF. Here the CDR3 DNA reads TGTGCCAGCAGCTACACAAGAACCACCGGGGAGCTGTTTTTT.

With regard to this clone: The DNA is left out, because the CDR3 cannot be placed on it with certainty; the CDR3 is given as TCRdb lists it. The chain combines TRBV19 with TRBJ2-1; the table's TRBD2 call for D was not verified on the DNA. Germline lookup yields CDR1 LNHDA and CDR2 SQIVND (reference sequence). The CDR3 has 15 residues if both end residues are counted. The CDR3 sequence: CASTSGTGVGFEQFF.

This chain uses TRBV6-5 with TRBJ1-5; 10 bases align to TRBD1. The germline V gene has CDR1 MNHEY and CDR2 SVGAGI. This CDR3 has 13 residues. V was pared by 8 bases and J by 4 bases, with 2 bases of the junction left unmatched. This CDR3 is CASGTGDNQPQHF. CDR3 nucleotides: TGTGCCAGCGGGACAGGGGATAATCAGCCCCAGCATTTT.